The 24 T cell receptor beta chains in this list originate from one sample, sequenced in a study of blood T cell repertoires in COVID-19. Repertoires were generated with immunoSEQ multiplex PCR, while TCRdb's copy carries only in-frame clones and drops some. The sample lists about 130,000 clones, roughly 86% seen once, with around 5% in the top ten. The material sequenced was peripheral blood. These receptors were taken from a human donor in a cohort sampled during active COVID-19.

The J gene is TRBJ1-2, the V gene TRBV28, with 7 bases aligning to TRBD1. There are 12 residues in the CDR3. Germline V gene lookup returns CDR1 MDHEN and CDR2 SYDVKM. Trimming removed 6 bases from V and 7 bases from J; junction bases left unmatched: 5. The CDR3 DNA follows: TGTGCCAGCAGCTATACAGGGGTTGGCTACACCTTC. It is translated as CASSYTGVGYTF.

The genes are TRBV10-3 and TRBJ1-2; D gene ambiguous. CDR3 length: 12 residues. Trimming pared 0 bases from V and 7 bases from J, leaving 6 bases between. Per the germline V gene, CDR1 is ENHRY and CDR2 is SYGVKD. The CDR3 here is CAISESGSGYTF. The CDR3 DNA reads as TGTGCCATCAGTGAGTCCGGGAGTGGCTACACCTTC.

This chain joins TRBV6-2 or TRBV6-3 and TRBJ2-7, with D uncertain. V dropped 4 bases and J dropped 7 bases, with 8 bases sitting between them. Per the germline V gene, CDR1 is MNHEY and CDR2 is SVGEGT. CDR3 length: 11 amino acids. For the CDR3, the DNA is TGTGCCAGCAGTTCCCCGGTTGAGCAGTACTTC. It codes for CASSSPVEQYF.

This clone was counted a few times. DNA of the CDR3: TGTGCCAGCAGTTCCCATCACAGGATGGCGGCCACTGAAGCTTTCTTT. This codes for CASSSHHRMAATEAFF. This sequence joins TRBV6-5 and TRBJ1-1; a weak D match, TRBD1 (5 bases). The V end lost 4 bases, the J end lost 4 bases, and 19 bases lay between the germline ends. CDR1 is MNHEY, CDR2 SVGAGI, per germline. The CDR3 is 16 residues long.

The genes are TRBV5-4 and TRBJ2-7; 9 bases fit TRBD1. This CDR3 contains 16 residues. Germline CDR1 and CDR2: SGHNT and YYREEE (reference sequence). Trimming cost V 6 bases and J 3 bases; bases outside gene matches: 13. The CDR3 is CASNLNLQGANYEQYF. The DNA for the CDR3 is TGTGCCAGCAACCTAAATTTACAGGGGGCAAACTACGAGCAGTACTTC.

This clone showed up just a few times. V gene TRBV24-1 combines with J gene TRBJ2-5, with D perhaps TRBD2 (6 bases). V gave up 7 bases and J gave up 4 bases, with 18 bases separating them. This CDR3 region has 15 residues. Germline V gene data show CDR1 as KGHDR and CDR2 as SFDVKD. The CDR3 DNA reads as TGTGCCACCAGCCATTACTCGACCGGGGGAGAGACCCAGTACTTC. This translates into CATSHYSTGGETQYF.

Regarding this clone: The identical CDR3 is also encoded by other nucleotide sequences in the sample. This rearrangement joins TRBV19 to TRBJ2-7; 8 positions match TRBD1. J gave up 1 base and V 6 bases, and 8 bases lay outside the gene matches. This CDR3 contains 15 residues. Germline V lookup: CDR1 LNHDA, CDR2 SQIVND (reference sequence). The CDR3 DNA is TGTGCCAGTAGCCTCGGACAGGGAGGATCCTACGAGCAGTACTTC. Translated, it gives CASSLGQGGSYEQYF.

The genes are TRBV7-9 and TRBJ1-1; D not certain. This CDR3 comprises 12 residues. The V end lost 3 bases, the J end lost 2 bases, and 4 bases lay between the germline ends. Germline values: CDR1 SEHNR, CDR2 FQNEAQ (reference sequence). This chain's CDR3 is CASSFSNTEAFF. As DNA, the CDR3 is TGTGCCAGCAGCTTTTCAAACACTGAAGCTTTCTTT.

This clone was seen only a few times. This chain joins TRBV6-2 or TRBV6-3 and TRBJ2-7; 8 bases line up with TRBD1. The trim removed 6 bases at V and 2 bases at J, leaving 9 bases unmatched. CDR3 length: 15 amino acids. In germline, CDR1 is MNHEY, CDR2 SVGEGT. Here the CDR3 DNA reads TGTGCCAGCAGATACATGCCGGGACAGGCCTACGAGCAGTACTTC. Residues: CASRYMPGQAYEQYF.

The chain employs TRBV6-1 and TRBJ1-1; the D is unclear. The ends were cut back, 3 bases at V and 1 base at J, with 6 bases in the middle. The CDR3 consists of 13 residues. Germline V gene lookup returns CDR1 MNHNS and CDR2 SASEGT. The CDR3 DNA follows: TGTGCCAGCAGTGACCAGTCGAACACTGAAGCTTTCTTT. This gives the protein CASSDQSNTEAFF.

The chain employs TRBV5-1 and TRBJ1-6; D uncertain. Looked up from germline, CDR1 is SGHRS and CDR2 is YFSETQ. The CDR3 is 14 amino acids. V was pared by 1 base and J by 7 bases, with 9 bases between. This CDR3 reads CASSLNGVNSPLHF. Here the CDR3 DNA reads TGCGCCAGCAGCTTGAACGGGGTAAATTCACCCCTCCACTTT.

This clone appeared a few times. DNA of the CDR3: TGTGCCAGCAGTTGGACAGGGACGGCAGATACGCAGTATTTT. Translated: CASSWTGTADTQYF. The chain is built from TRBV7-9 and TRBJ2-3; 8 bases align to TRBD1. The CDR3 contains 14 residues. The trim removed 6 bases at V and 4 bases at J, leaving 6 bases unmatched. Germline V gives CDR1 SEHNR, CDR2 FQNEAQ (reference sequence).

The chain uses TRBV9 and TRBJ2-2; D is possibly TRBD1 (6 bases). Trimming took off 0 bases at V and 7 bases at J, with 10 bases between the two ends. Germline V gives CDR1 SGDLS, CDR2 YYNGEE. The CDR3 sequence is 14 residues long. CDR3 sequence reads: CASSVDRANGELFF. CDR3 DNA sequence: TGTGCCAGCAGCGTAGACAGGGCTAACGGGGAGCTGTTTTTT.

The chain employs TRBV9 and TRBJ2-2; the match to TRBD1 covers 9 bases. Trimming took 4 bases from V and 6 from J; bases not matched to a gene: 7. Germline V lookup: CDR1 SGDLS, CDR2 YYNGEE. The length of the CDR3 is 15 residues. This chain's CDR3 is CASSPRTGVAGELFF. CDR3 bases: TGTGCCAGCAGCCCTCGGACAGGGGTAGCCGGGGAGCTGTTTTTT. Complete variable domain (other parts from reference TRBV9 and TRBJ2-2): DSGVTQTPKHLITATGQRVTLRCSPRSGDLSVYWYQQSLDQGLQFLIQYYNGEERAKGNILERFSAQQFPDLHSELNLSSLELGDSALYFCASSPRTGVAGELFFGEGSRLTVL.

V and J are TRBV27 and TRBJ1-1; D is perhaps TRBD1 (5 bases). CDR3 length equals 14 residues. Trimming took off 2 bases at V and 4 bases at J, with 11 bases between the two ends. Germline loops: CDR1 MNHEY, CDR2 SMNVEV (reference sequence). The CDR3 is CASSLMGLGTEAFF. In DNA form, the CDR3 reads TGTGCCAGCAGTTTAATGGGGCTCGGCACTGAAGCTTTCTTT.

J is TRBJ2-1 and V is TRBV28; no reliable D call. This CDR3 has 15 residues. Trimming pared 5 bases from V and 7 bases from J, leaving 18 bases between. Germline V CDR1 and CDR2: MDHEN, SYDVKM. The CDR3 DNA is TGTGCCAGCAGTCTTCTCGGTCAAAAGAGGAATGAGCAGTTCTTC. Translating it yields CASSLLGQKRNEQFF. Full variable domain (outside the CDR3, taken from reference TRBV28 and TRBJ2-1): DVKVTQSSRYLVKRTGEKVFLECVQDMDHENMFWYRQDPGLGLRLIYFSYDVKMKEKGDIPEGYSVSREKKERFSLILESASTNQTSMYLCASSLLGQKRNEQFFGPGTRLTVL.

This rearrangement joins TRBV15 to TRBJ1-1; perhaps TRBD1 as D (5 bases). Between the trimmed V and J ends, which lost 1 base and 4 bases, there was a span of 13 bases. Germline lookup yields CDR1 LNHNV and CDR2 YYDKDF (reference sequence). CDR3 size: 15 residues. This CDR3 reads CATSRAGDGVTEAFF. The DNA of the CDR3 is TGTGCCACCAGCAGAGCGGGGGATGGGGTCACTGAAGCTTTCTTT.

The chain joins TRBV5-6 to TRBJ2-1; 8 nucleotides line up with TRBD1. Germline V CDR1 and CDR2: SGHDT, YYEEEE. This CDR3 is built from 13 residues. Germline trimming cut 4 bases from V and 7 bases from J; bases unmatched to any gene: 4. CDR3: CASSKQGANEQFF. In DNA form, the CDR3 reads TGTGCCAGCAGCAAGCAGGGGGCAAATGAGCAGTTCTTC.

This chain uses TRBV19 with TRBJ2-3; TRBD2 is a possible D gene (5 bases). The CDR3 covers 14 residues. Germline CDR1 LNHDA, CDR2 SQIVND (reference sequence). Trimming took off 4 bases at V and 1 base at J, with 9 bases between the two ends. CDR3 coding DNA: TGTGCCAGTAGTAATGCGGAGGGCACAGATACGCAGTATTTT. Translation gives CASSNAEGTDTQYF.

The CDR3 here is CASSPGGSPTTDTQYF. In DNA form, the CDR3 reads TGTGCCAGCAGCCCGGGGGGGAGTCCGACCACAGATACGCAGTATTTT. The chain joins TRBV27 to TRBJ2-3; TRBD2 matches at 8 bases. J was trimmed by 2 bases and V by 6 bases; bases with no gene match: 10. Germline-derived CDR1 and CDR2 are MNHEY and SMNVEV (reference sequence). This CDR3 region has 16 residues.

V and J are TRBV6-4 and TRBJ2-2, with a weak D call TRBD2 (5 bases). Trimming left V 0 bases short and J 5 bases short, with 22 bases between. Germline-derived CDR1 and CDR2 are MRHNA and SNTAGT. The CDR3 is 19 amino acids. The CDR3 spells CASSDSSLGGRSWTGELFF. The DNA of the CDR3 is TGTGCCAGCAGTGACTCCAGTCTCGGAGGCCGTAGTTGGACCGGGGAGCTGTTTTTT.

The rearrangement joins TRBV19 to TRBJ2-5; 7 nucleotides match TRBD2. CDR3 length equals 15 residues. The V segment lost 0 bases and the J segment 0 bases; nucleotides outside the gene matches: 1. Germline assignment: CDR1 LNHDA and CDR2 SQIVND (reference sequence). CDR3 sequence: CASSIEGGYQETQYF. Here the CDR3 DNA reads TGTGCCAGTAGTATAGAGGGGGGGTACCAAGAGACCCAGTACTTC.

The chain links TRBV19 to TRBJ1-4; D ambiguous. The CDR3 is made up of 13 amino acids. Germline lookup yields CDR1 LNHDA and CDR2 SQIVND (reference sequence). V lost 10 bases to trimming and J lost 5 bases, with 14 bases between them. The CDR3 reads CATSHPPNEKLFF. As DNA, the CDR3 is TGTGCCACCTCACATCCACCGAATGAAAAACTGTTTTTT. Filled out from reference TRBV19 and TRBJ1-4, the complete variable domain reads DGGITQSPKYLFRKEGQNVTLSCEQNLNHDAMYWYRQDPGQGLRLIYYSQIVNDFQKGDIAEGYSVSREKKESFPLTVTSAQKNPTAFYLCATSHPPNEKLFFGSGTQLSVL.

The chain recombines TRBV9 with TRBJ1-1, with 10 bases matching TRBD1. V trimming: 3 bases; J trimming: 8 bases; junction bases outside the gene matches: 7. Germline V CDR1 and CDR2: SGDLS, YYNGEE. CDR3 size: 14 residues. CDR3 loop: CASSAGQGPNEAFF. The CDR3 DNA reads as TGTGCCAGCAGCGCGGGACAGGGGCCCAACGAAGCTTTCTTT.